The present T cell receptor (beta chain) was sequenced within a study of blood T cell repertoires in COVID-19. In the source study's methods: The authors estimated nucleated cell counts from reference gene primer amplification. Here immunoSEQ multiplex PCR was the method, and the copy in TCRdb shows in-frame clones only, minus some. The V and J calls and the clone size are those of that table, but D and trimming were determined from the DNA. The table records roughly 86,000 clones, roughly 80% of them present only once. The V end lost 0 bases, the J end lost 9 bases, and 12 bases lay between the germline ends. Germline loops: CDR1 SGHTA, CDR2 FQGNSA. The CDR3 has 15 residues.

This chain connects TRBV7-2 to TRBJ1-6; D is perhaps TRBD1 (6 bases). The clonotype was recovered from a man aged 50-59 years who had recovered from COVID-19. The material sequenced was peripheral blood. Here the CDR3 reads CASSLARPGVSPLHF. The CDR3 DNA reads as TGTGCCAGCAGCTTAGCGCGGCCAGGGGTTTCACCCCTCCACTTT.